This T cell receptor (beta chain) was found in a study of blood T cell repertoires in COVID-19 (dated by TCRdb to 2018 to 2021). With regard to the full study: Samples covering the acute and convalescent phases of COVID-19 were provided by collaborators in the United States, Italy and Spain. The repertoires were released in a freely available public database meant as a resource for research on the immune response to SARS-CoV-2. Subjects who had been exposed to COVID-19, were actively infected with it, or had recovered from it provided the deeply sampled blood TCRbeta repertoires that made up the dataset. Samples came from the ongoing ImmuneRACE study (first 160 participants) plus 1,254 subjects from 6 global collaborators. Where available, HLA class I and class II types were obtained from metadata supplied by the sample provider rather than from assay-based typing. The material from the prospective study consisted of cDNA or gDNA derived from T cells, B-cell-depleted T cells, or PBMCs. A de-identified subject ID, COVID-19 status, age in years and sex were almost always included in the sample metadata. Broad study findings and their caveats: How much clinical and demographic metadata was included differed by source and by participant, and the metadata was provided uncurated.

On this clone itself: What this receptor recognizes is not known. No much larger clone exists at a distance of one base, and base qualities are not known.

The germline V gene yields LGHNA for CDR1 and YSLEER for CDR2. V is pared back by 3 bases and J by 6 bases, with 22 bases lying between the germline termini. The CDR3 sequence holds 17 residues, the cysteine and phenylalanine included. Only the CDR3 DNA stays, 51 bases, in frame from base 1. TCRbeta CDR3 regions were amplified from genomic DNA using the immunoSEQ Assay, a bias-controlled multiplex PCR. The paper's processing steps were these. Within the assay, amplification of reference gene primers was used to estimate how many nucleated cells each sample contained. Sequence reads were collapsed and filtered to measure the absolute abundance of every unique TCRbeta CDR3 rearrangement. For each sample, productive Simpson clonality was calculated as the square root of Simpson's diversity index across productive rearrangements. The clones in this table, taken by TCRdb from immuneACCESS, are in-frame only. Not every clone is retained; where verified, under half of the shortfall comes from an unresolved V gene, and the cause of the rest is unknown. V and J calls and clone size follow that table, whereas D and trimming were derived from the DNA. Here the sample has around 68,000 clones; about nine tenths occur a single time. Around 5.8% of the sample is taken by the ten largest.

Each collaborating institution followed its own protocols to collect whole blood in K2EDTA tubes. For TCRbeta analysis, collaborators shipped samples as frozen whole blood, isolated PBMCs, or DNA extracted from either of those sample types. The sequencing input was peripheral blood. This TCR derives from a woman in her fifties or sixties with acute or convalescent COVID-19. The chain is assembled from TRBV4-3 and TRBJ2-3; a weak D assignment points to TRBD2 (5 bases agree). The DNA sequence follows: TGCGCCAGCAGCCAGAGGGTCGGAAGGCGGTACTGGGATACGCAGTATTTT. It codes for CASSQRVGRRYWDTQYF.